Following are 22 T cell receptor beta chains from one sample sequenced in a study of cytomegalovirus exposure and HLA in healthy donors. PCR was performed using 60 Vbeta and 13 Jbeta primers. Measured with immunoSEQ multiplex PCR; TCRdb has only the in-frame clones, and not every one. The data hold just over 200,000 clones, with 82% observed a single time. The material sequenced was PBMCs. The receptors were gathered from a woman aged 40 to 50 in good health and CMV-seronegative.

The V and J genes are TRBV19 and TRBJ2-5, with 8 bases that match TRBD2. This CDR3 comprises 15 residues. Germline CDR1 LNHDA, CDR2 SQIVND (reference sequence). Losses at the gene ends were 3 bases for V and 0 bases for J; bases not matched to a gene: 3. The CDR3 coding sequence is TGTGCCAGTAGTATGGGACTAGTTAACCAAGAGACCCAGTACTTC. Amino acids: CASSMGLVNQETQYF.

The rearrangement links TRBV19 to TRBJ2-5, with 7 nucleotides matching TRBD2. The end of the DNA is better explained by TRBJ2-7, so the J call may be wrong. Germline V gene sequence: CDR1 LNHDA, CDR2 SQIVND (reference sequence). This CDR3 contains 15 residues. This chain's CDR3 is CASSMASGAVYEQYF. The CDR3 DNA reads TGTGCCAGTAGTATGGCGAGCGGGGCAGTCTACGAGCAGTACTTC.

The chain carries TRBV30 and TRBJ1-5, with D tentatively TRBD1 (6 bases). Germline V gene lookup returns CDR1 GTSNPN and CDR2 SVGIG (reference sequence). The CDR3 is made up of 13 amino acids. V lost 5 bases and J 1 base, leaving 9 bases between the germline ends. The CDR3 loop reads CAWHGQSNQPQHF. DNA of the CDR3: TGTGCCTGGCACGGACAGAGCAATCAGCCCCAGCATTTT.

The chain carries TRBV30 and TRBJ2-1; the match to TRBD2 covers 9 bases. Germline V gene data show CDR1 as GTSNPN and CDR2 as SVGIG (reference sequence). With 2 bases clipped from V and 1 base from J, the junction kept 3 bases outside the gene matches. The CDR3 is 15 amino acids. This CDR3 is CAWSTLAGSYNEQFF. CDR3 coding DNA: TGTGCCTGGAGTACTCTAGCGGGATCCTACAATGAGCAGTTCTTC.

To note about this clone: Other nucleotide sequences from this sample produce the same CDR3. V and J are TRBV18 and TRBJ2-5; no firm D call. The V gene lost 3 bases and the J gene lost 5 bases, with 7 bases spanning the gap. Germline CDR1 KGHSH, CDR2 LQKENI. The CDR3 is 12 amino acids. This CDR3 is CASSPRRETQYF. CDR3 nucleotides: TGTGCCAGCTCACCCCGCAGGGAGACCCAGTACTTC.

The chain has TRBV5-4 and TRBJ1-2, with D possibly being TRBD1 (5 bases). V dropped 5 bases and J dropped 7 bases, with 12 bases sitting between them. CDR1 and CDR2 (germline): SGHNT, YYREEE (reference sequence). The CDR3 has 12 amino acids. CDR3 coding DNA: TGTGCCAGCAGTCTATTGGGGGGTGGCTACACCTTC. Encoded protein: CASSLLGGGYTF.

V usage is TRBV7-8 and J usage is TRBJ1-6; TRBD1 is a possible D gene (6 bases). The CDR3 loop spans 14 amino acids. The V and J ends lost 0 bases and 7 bases respectively, with 7 bases between them. Germline CDR1 is SGHVS and CDR2 is FQNEAQ. CDR3 region: CASSLAQGNSPLHF. The CDR3 nucleotides are TGTGCCAGCAGCTTAGCGCAGGGGAATTCACCCCTCCACTTT.

This rearrangement joins TRBV28 to TRBJ1-2, with D perhaps TRBD1 (6 bases). The CDR3 covers 12 residues. From germline, CDR1 is MDHEN and CDR2 SYDVKM. Trimming left V 6 bases short and J 8 bases short, with 13 bases between. The CDR3 reads CASRGGAAGYTF. The DNA for the CDR3 is TGTGCCAGCAGGGGGGGGGCAGCAGGCTACACCTTC.

The CDR3 loop is CASRSLAGTYEQYF. The CDR3 DNA reads TGTGCCAGCAGATCCCTAGCGGGCACCTACGAGCAGTACTTC. This rearrangement joins TRBV28 to TRBJ2-7; 8 positions agree with TRBD2. This CDR3 comprises 14 residues. V dropped 6 bases and J dropped 2; count of bases not matched to a gene: 6. The germline gives CDR1 MDHEN, CDR2 SYDVKM.

The V call is TRBV2, the J call TRBJ2-1; possible D gene TRBD2, 5 bases. The CDR3 sequence is 14 residues long. Looked up from germline, CDR1 is SNHLY and CDR2 is FYNNEI. V dropped 9 bases and J dropped 9 bases, with 21 bases sitting between them. CDR3 sequence reads: CARTTDLKPGEQFF. The CDR3 DNA follows: TGTGCCAGGACTACTGACCTGAAACCTGGTGAGCAGTTCTTC.

The chain uses TRBV5-4 and TRBJ2-3; TRBD2 matches 9 bases. The junction had 4 bases not matched to a gene; V was cut back by 5 bases and J by 6 bases. Per the germline V gene, CDR1 is SGHNT and CDR2 is YYREEE (reference sequence). The CDR3 contains 13 residues. The chain's CDR3 is CASSYSGSDTQYF. In DNA, the CDR3 is TGTGCCAGCAGTTATAGCGGGAGCGATACGCAGTATTTT.

V is TRBV18 and J is TRBJ1-2; D is possibly TRBD1 (6 bases). The ends were cut back, 5 bases at V and 6 bases at J, with 13 bases in the middle. Per the germline V gene, CDR1 is KGHSH and CDR2 is LQKENI. The CDR3 is made up of 13 amino acids. The CDR3 reads CASSIQGRNGYTF. CDR3 nucleotides: TGTGCCAGCTCAATACAGGGTCGAAATGGCTACACCTTC.

This chain uses TRBV6-5 with TRBJ2-7; D gene ambiguous. Trimming removed 6 bases from V and 4 bases from J, with 19 bases in between. The CDR3 runs 15 residues. Germline loops: CDR1 MNHEY, CDR2 SVGAGI. CDR3 sequence (DNA): TGTGCCAGCAGCTCCAACTACCTAGGAGCATACGAGCAGTACTTC. This gives the protein CASSSNYLGAYEQYF.

The J gene is TRBJ1-2, the V gene TRBV6-1; no reliable D call. Trimming pared 6 bases from V and 4 bases from J, leaving 6 bases between. The CDR3 has 11 residues. Germline lookup yields CDR1 MNHNS and CDR2 SASEGT. In DNA form, the CDR3 reads TGTGCCAGCAGCTCGGGCTATGGCTACACCTTC. As protein: CASSSGYGYTF.

The chain joins TRBV4-1 to TRBJ1-6, with D hard to call. The CDR3 covers 17 residues. Trimming removed 4 bases at V and 7 bases at J, with 20 bases between. Germline lookup yields CDR1 MGHRA and CDR2 YSYEKL. The CDR3 is CASSPGPPRRKNSPLHF. The CDR3 DNA is TGCGCCAGCAGCCCAGGCCCCCCACGACGGAAAAATTCACCCCTCCACTTT.

The chain employs TRBV6-5 and TRBJ1-1, with D possibly TRBD1 on 6 matching bases. Trimming stripped 7 bases from V and 4 bases from J, with 16 bases between. Germline V gene lookup returns CDR1 MNHEY and CDR2 SVGAGI. The CDR3 totals 14 residues. For the CDR3, the DNA is TGTGCCAGCACGACCAACAGGGTCCGCACTGAAGCTTTCTTT. The encoded protein is CASTTNRVRTEAFF.

The chain links TRBV7-6 to TRBJ1-2, with no clear D. V was shortened by 3 bases and J by 4 bases, with 15 bases between the two germline ends. Germline assignment: CDR1 SGHVS and CDR2 FNYEAQ. The CDR3 contains 15 residues. For the CDR3, the DNA is TGTGCCAGCAGCTTGGCGACGGGAGGTGCCTATGGCTACACCTTC. Its translation: CASSLATGGAYGYTF. The variable domain in full, completed from reference TRBV7-6 and TRBJ1-2, reads GAGVSQSPRYKVTKRGQDVALRCDPISGHVSLYWYRQALGQGPEFLTYFNYEAQQDKSGLPNDRFSAERPEGSISTLTIQRTEQRDSAMYRCASSLATGGAYGYTFGSGTRLTVV.

V gene TRBV5-8 combines with J gene TRBJ2-1; 11 bases are shared with TRBD2. V was clipped by 0 bases and J by 4 bases; unmatched bases: 6. Looked up from germline, CDR1 is SGHTS and CDR2 is YDEGEE. The CDR3 loop spans 17 amino acids. Here the CDR3 reads CASSLALLAGVYNEQFF. The CDR3 nucleotides are TGTGCCAGCAGCTTGGCCTTACTAGCGGGAGTATACAATGAGCAGTTCTTC.

The rearrangement uses TRBV5-1 and TRBJ2-7; TRBD2 matches at 9 bases. Looked up from germline, CDR1 is SGHRS and CDR2 is YFSETQ. CDR3 length equals 16 residues. V shed 5 bases and J 2 bases; nucleotides not matched to a gene: 11. The CDR3, as DNA: TGCGCCAGCAGTTACACTCACGCGGGAGGGCCCTACGAGCAGTACTTC. The encoded protein is CASSYTHAGGPYEQYF.

The chain recombines TRBV6-6 with TRBJ2-7, with 8 bases that match TRBD2. The J segment lost 6 bases and the V segment lost 4 bases, leaving 8 bases of the junction unmatched. The germline CDR1 and CDR2 sequences are MNHNY and SVGAGI (reference sequence). The length of the CDR3 is 14 residues. The CDR3 sequence is CASSFSGGAAEQYF. CDR3 coding DNA: TGTGCCAGCAGTTTTTCCGGGGGGGCGGCCGAGCAGTACTTC.

This chain connects TRBV19 to TRBJ2-7, with 10 bases identical to TRBD2. J gave up 7 bases and V 5 bases, and 5 bases lay outside the gene matches. The CDR3 covers 13 residues. Germline CDR1 reads LNHDA; CDR2 reads SQIVND (reference sequence). The CDR3 loop is CASSRLAGVEQYF. CDR3 nucleotide sequence: TGTGCCAGTAGTCGCCTAGCGGGGGTTGAGCAGTACTTC. The full variable domain, rest sourced from reference TRBV19 and TRBJ2-7, is DGGITQSPKYLFRKEGQNVTLSCEQNLNHDAMYWYRQDPGQGLRLIYYSQIVNDFQKGDIAEGYSVSREKKESFPLTVTSAQKNPTAFYLCASSRLAGVEQYFGPGTRLTVT.

This clone came up a few times. The gene calls are TRBV7-2 and TRBJ1-3, with D unresolved. V shed 3 bases and J shed 2 bases, with 8 bases lying between them. This CDR3 spans 14 amino acids. The germline CDR1 and CDR2 sequences are SGHTA and FQGNSA. CDR3 amino acids: CASSFGVAGNTIYF. The CDR3 DNA follows: TGTGCCAGCAGCTTCGGGGTTGCTGGAAACACCATATATTTT.